This T cell receptor beta chain stems from a study of human T cells and chemical hapten exposure. About the research overall: Upper-back patch tests with 0.01% DPC were read at 6 days.

In its sample, this clonotype was seen many times. What it binds is not known. V lost 3 bases to trimming and J lost 2 bases; unmatched junction nucleotides: 9. The CDR3 totals 19 residues. Germline V CDR1 and CDR2: MDHEN, SYDVKM. Study-level points and caveats: Once DPC sensitization occurred, TCRs above 1 in 1000 frequency showed no change.

TCRdb fed the RACE reads into MiXCR, producing one record per CDR3 protein. The sample includes about 140,000 distinct CDR3 sequences, 10% to 15% seen only once; the top ten take around 1.4%. Time point in this sample: patch test 2, 6 weeks after DPC sensitization. Treatment here: therapeutic diphenylcyclopropenone sensitization with weekly scalp DPC. Blood sampling preceded each patch test application. Specimen: whole blood, collected in connection with sensitization to the hapten diphenylcyclopropenone (DPC). This TCR came from a woman aged 50 to 60 with alopecia areata. Some clones in this sample may be carry-over from other donors' samples. The chain couples TRBV28 to TRBJ2-1, with TRBD2 identical over 14 bases. CDR3 bases: TGTGCCAGCAGTTTTTCAGGGACTAGCGGGAGTAACCCCTACAATGAGCAGTTCTTC. Translated, it gives CASSFSGTSGSNPYNEQFF.